The 5 T cell receptor beta chains given below trace back to one sample, sequenced in a study of shared clonotypes between healthy human individuals (TCRdb year 2020). Library preparation used the immunoSEQ multiplex PCR assay. As stored in TCRdb, this immuneACCESS dataset retains in-frame rearrangements with V and J assigned. A fraction of the clones does not appear; measured against another copy, unresolved V genes explain less than half of the discrepancy, and the remainder lacks a known reason. For this sample there are roughly 590,000 clones; 95% to 96% appear just once. The ten top clones hold 0.11% of the sample. For the CD8 naive samples, CD45RO-negative cells were positively selected for CCR7, yielding a CD45RA+CCR7+ population from which TemRA cells were excluded. The sequencing input was naive CD8+ T cells sorted from blood. Sample cell subset or site, as interpreted from the label and publication: CD45RA+CCR7+. The origin of the receptors is a woman aged 30 to 39 in good health.

The CDR3 loop reads CASSPSLDTLNTGELFF. DNA for the CDR3: TGTGCCAGCAGTCCCTCCCTGGACACTTTGAACACCGGGGAGCTGTTTTTT. The chain couples TRBV27 to TRBJ2-2, with a possible D match to TRBD1 (5 bases). CDR1 is MNHEY and CDR2 is SMNVEV in the germline V gene (reference sequence). Trimming pared 5 bases from V and 1 base from J, leaving 17 bases between. This CDR3 has 17 amino acids.

The V and J genes are TRBV28 and TRBJ2-1; tentative D call: TRBD2 (6 bases). Germline V lookup: CDR1 MDHEN, CDR2 SYDVKM. The germline V and J ends were trimmed by 2 bases and 8 bases, with 10 bases remaining between them. The CDR3 covers 13 residues. The CDR3 is CASSLTTGDEQFF. The CDR3 DNA is TGTGCCAGCAGTTTAACAACGGGAGATGAGCAGTTCTTC.

The V and J genes are TRBV18 and TRBJ2-6; unclear D gene. The germline V and J ends were trimmed by 6 bases and 0 bases, with 12 bases remaining between them. CDR1 KGHSH and CDR2 LQKENI come from the germline V gene. The CDR3 is 16 residues long. The DNA of the CDR3 is TGTGCCAGCTCCCGTCAGGAGACCTCTGGGGCCAACGTCCTGACTTTC. As protein: CASSRQETSGANVLTF.

V usage is TRBV6-6 and J usage is TRBJ2-1; TRBD2 agrees at 8 bases. The CDR3 runs 15 residues. V was clipped by 4 bases and J by 3 bases; unmatched bases: 5. Germline V gene sequence: CDR1 MNHNY, CDR2 SVGAGI (reference sequence). The CDR3 sequence: CASSLETSDYNEQFF. In DNA form, the CDR3 reads TGTGCCAGCAGTTTAGAGACTAGCGACTACAATGAGCAGTTCTTC.

V and J are TRBV28 and TRBJ1-2; D gene uncertain. Germline CDR1 MDHEN, CDR2 SYDVKM. The CDR3 runs to 14 residues. The ends were cut back, 7 bases at V and 3 bases at J, with 15 bases in the middle. The CDR3 loop reads CASIPTTLDYGYTF. The DNA of the CDR3 is TGTGCCAGCATCCCCACTACGCTGGACTATGGCTACACCTTC.